A single sample gave rise to the 8 T cell receptor beta chains below, sequenced in a study of vaccination and CD4 T cells after COVID-19. Treatment meaning: roughly ten-day PBMC culture with coronavirus spike peptide pools or control peptides (ViraFEST assay). With the Oncomine TCR Beta short-read assay, DNA from cultured CD4+ T cells was sequenced. In TCRdb, the PCR reads were re-called with MiXCR into one record per CDR3 protein. In the table there are just over 14,000 distinct CDR3 sequences, 40% to 65% of which are singletons. No cognate antigen is known for these TCRs. The specimen sequenced was CD4+ T cells from blood, cultured in vitro. All receptors come from a human donor who had recovered from COVID-19.

This clonotype was seen just once. J is TRBJ2-5 and V is TRBV12-3 or TRBV12-4, with D maybe TRBD2 (6 bases). The V and J ends lost 6 bases and 5 bases respectively, with 22 bases between them. The CDR3 is 16 residues long. CDR3 DNA: TGTGCCAGCAGGATCGGGCGGGCGGGGCCTGCGGAGACCCAGTACTTC. This sequence encodes CASRIGRAGPAETQYF.

V usage is TRBV7-3 and J usage is TRBJ2-2; 7 bases align to TRBD2. Germline CDR1 SGHTA, CDR2 FQGTGA. The V and J ends lost 5 bases and 7 bases, in that order; junction bases with no gene match: 10. This CDR3 region has 15 residues. The CDR3 DNA follows: TGTGCCAGCAGCCTCGAGGTCGGCGGGAGCGGGGAGCTGTTTTTT. This encodes CASSLEVGGSGELFF.

This chain uses TRBV20-1 with TRBJ2-2; no reliable D call. The CDR3 runs 14 residues. The germline V gene has CDR1 DFQATT and CDR2 SNEGSKA (reference sequence). V was cut by 4 bases and J by 3 bases, with 12 bases left in between. CDR3 sequence (DNA): TGCAGTGCTATGGGTATTGGGGACACCGGGGAGCTGTTTTTT. Protein: CSAMGIGDTGELFF.

This chain uses TRBV12-5 with TRBJ2-3, with 10 bases lining up with TRBD2. This CDR3 region has 17 residues. Germline V gene sequence: CDR1 LGHNT, CDR2 FRNRAP. Germline trimming cut 1 base from V and 1 base from J; bases unmatched to any gene: 5. The CDR3 loop is CASGLDAGTSGTDTQYF. CDR3 coding DNA: TGTGCTAGTGGTTTGGACGCCGGGACTAGCGGCACAGATACGCAGTATTTT.

The chain joins TRBV12-3 or TRBV12-4 to TRBJ1-2; D might be TRBD1 (6 bases). Trimming removed 8 bases from V and 14 bases from J, with 24 bases in between. CDR3 length: 13 residues. This chain's CDR3 is CASQRGGVSGDTF. CDR3 nucleotide sequence: TGTGCCAGCCAAAGGGGGGGGGTCTCAGGGGATACCTTC.

This chain uses TRBV30 with TRBJ1-6, with D possibly matching TRBD1 (5 bases). The V end was cut by 0 bases, the J end by 9 bases, with 9 bases between. Germline CDR1 GTSNPN, CDR2 SVGIG (reference sequence). The CDR3 sequence is 13 residues long. CDR3 sequence reads: CAWSVKRGSPLHF. The CDR3 DNA follows: TGTGCCTGGAGTGTAAAGAGGGGTTCACCCCTCCACTTT.

This clonotype showed up just once. The chain joins TRBV14 to TRBJ2-7; 7 bases map to TRBD2. Per germline, CDR1 SGHDN and CDR2 FVKESK. V lost 9 bases and J lost 3; bases outside the gene matches: 11. This CDR3 comprises 14 residues. CDR3: CASRVAGRHYEQYF. The CDR3 nucleotides read TGTGCCAGTCGAGTAGCGGGCCGGCACTACGAGCAGTACTTC.

This clonotype occurred a few times. The rearrangement links TRBV20-1 to TRBJ1-5; D is possibly TRBD1 (5 bases). This CDR3 has 13 amino acids. Germline CDR1 reads DFQATT; CDR2 reads SNEGSKA (reference sequence). Trimming cost V 3 bases and J 8 bases, with 14 bases left between them. The CDR3 protein is CSASWTGTEPQHF. The DNA of the CDR3 is TGCAGTGCTAGTTGGACGGGGACTGAGCCCCAGCATTTT.